Listed here are 9 T cell receptor beta chains from one sample, sequenced in a study of shared clonotypes between healthy human individuals. Sequenced by immunoSEQ multiplex PCR; TCRdb stores in-frame clones only, minus some. Of fewer than 400,000 clones listed, around 72% are singletons. The specimen was memory CD4+ T cells sorted from blood. Sample subset: CD45RA-negative fraction. The receptor set was obtained from a man aged 25 to 40 in good health.

V and J are TRBV19 and TRBJ2-7, with D possibly being TRBD2 (6 bases). The CDR3 consists of 12 residues. Trimming took off 5 bases at V and 2 bases at J, with 7 bases between the two ends. Looked up from germline, CDR1 is LNHDA and CDR2 is SQIVND (reference sequence). The CDR3 spells CASSGGTYEQYF. As DNA, the CDR3 is TGTGCCAGTAGTGGCGGGACCTACGAGCAGTACTTC. The full variable domain, in which reference TRBV19 and TRBJ2-7 provide the parts outside the CDR3, is DGGITQSPKYLFRKEGQNVTLSCEQNLNHDAMYWYRQDPGQGLRLIYYSQIVNDFQKGDIAEGYSVSREKKESFPLTVTSAQKNPTAFYLCASSGGTYEQYFGPGTRLTVT.

This clone has only one observation. The genes are TRBV5-5 and TRBJ1-4, with D possibly TRBD1 on 6 matching bases. Trimming cost V 4 bases and J 8 bases, with 15 bases left between them. Germline CDR1 SGHKS, CDR2 YYEKEE (reference sequence). There are 14 residues in the CDR3. CDR3 sequence (DNA): TGTGCCAGCAGCCTCAGGGGTTTAAGGGAAAAACTGTTTTTT. This codes for CASSLRGLREKLFF.

The chain has TRBV6-4 and TRBJ2-3; the match to TRBD2 covers 9 bases. Germline loops: CDR1 MRHNA, CDR2 SNTAGT. Germline trimming cut 2 bases from V and 4 bases from J; bases unmatched to any gene: 4. The CDR3 extends over 15 amino acids. CDR3 bases: TGTGCCAGCAGTGACGGTAGCGGGAGCGCAGATACGCAGTATTTT. Residues: CASSDGSGSADTQYF.

The chain joins TRBV9 to TRBJ2-1; TRBD2 agrees at 11 bases. CDR1 and CDR2 from the germline V gene are SGDLS and YYNGEE. The CDR3 runs to 18 residues. V gave up 0 bases and J gave up 3 bases; unmatched junction bases: 8. The CDR3 nucleotides read TGTGCCAGCAGCGTAGCGGCTAGCGGGAGGTCTGGCTACAATGAGCAGTTCTTC. Protein sequence: CASSVAASGRSGYNEQFF.

The rearrangement joins TRBV7-8 to TRBJ2-7; D tentatively fits TRBD1 or TRBD2 (6 bases each). Deletions cut 1 base from V and 2 bases from J, with 21 bases between. CDR1 and CDR2 from the germline V gene are SGHVS and FQNEAQ. This CDR3 has 18 amino acids. The CDR3 is CASSLVVRLAGTTYEQYF. The DNA of the CDR3 is TGTGCCAGCAGCTTAGTGGTGAGGCTTGCGGGGACAACCTACGAGCAGTACTTC.

The table lists this clone with a few counts. The DNA for the CDR3 is TGTGCCAGCAGCTTAGACGGGACCGGGATAGGCTACACCTTC. Protein sequence: CASSLDGTGIGYTF. J is TRBJ1-2 and V is TRBV7-3, with D possibly being TRBD1 (5 bases). From germline, CDR1 is SGHTA and CDR2 FQGTGA. The CDR3 contains 14 residues. Trimming cost V 2 bases and J 8 bases, with 15 bases left between them.

As DNA, the CDR3 is TGTGCCAGTAGTCCTTCTCGCTATGGCTACACCTTC. Its translation is CASSPSRYGYTF. This rearrangement joins TRBV19 to TRBJ1-2; no clear D. Germline V CDR1 and CDR2: LNHDA, SQIVND (reference sequence). This CDR3 is 12 amino acids long. Trimming pared 5 bases from V and 4 bases from J, leaving 8 bases between.

The gene calls are TRBV10-3 and TRBJ2-1; 7 bases match TRBD2. Germline CDR1 is ENHRY and CDR2 is SYGVKD. J was trimmed by 8 bases and V by 5 bases; bases with no gene match: 3. The CDR3 is 12 amino acids. CDR3 DNA sequence: TGTGCCATCAGTTTCGCGGGAGATGAGCAGTTCTTC. Amino acids: CAISFAGDEQFF.

This chain joins TRBV7-2 and TRBJ1-5; D possibly corresponds to TRBD1 (5 bases). There are 13 residues in the CDR3. Looked up from germline, CDR1 is SGHTA and CDR2 is FQGNSA. V was shortened by 7 bases and J by 6 bases, with 13 bases between the two germline ends. As DNA, the CDR3 is TGTGCCAGCACTTTCGGACACGGTCAGCCCCAGCATTTT. Its translation is CASTFGHGQPQHF.